These 27 T cell receptor beta chains share one sample of origin, sequenced in a study of identical twins. TCRdb recomputed calls from the 5' RACE reads with MiXCR, one row per CDR3 protein. This sample has about 200,000 distinct CDR3 sequences, with about 7.5% found just once. This same sample was also taken into another study, of yellow fever vaccine responses in identical twins.

Source material: memory (CD45RO+) T cells sorted from blood. The receptors were sampled from a woman between 18 and 29 years old in good health.

This clonotype was seen ten or more times. The chain joins TRBV14 to TRBJ1-5, with 7 nucleotides matching TRBD1. Germline CDR1 and CDR2: SGHDN and FVKESK. The CDR3 is 14 amino acids. V was clipped by 4 bases and J by 1 base; unmatched bases: 1. The CDR3 reads CASSRQGSNQPQHF. The CDR3 region has the DNA TGTGCCAGCAGCCGACAGGGAAGCAATCAGCCCCAGCATTTT.

This clonotype was detected ten times or more. V usage is TRBV29-1 and J usage is TRBJ2-1; the match to TRBD2 covers 12 bases. Trimming removed 7 bases from V and 4 bases from J; junction bases left unmatched: 5. Germline CDR1 SQVTM, CDR2 ANQGSEA. The CDR3 runs to 14 residues. The CDR3 loop reads CSGRLAGVYNEQFF. CDR3 sequence (DNA): TGCAGCGGACGACTAGCGGGGGTGTACAATGAGCAGTTCTTC.

This clonotype appeared many times. CDR3 sequence (DNA): TGCAGTGCCACTAGGGGGGCGGTGGGACAAGAGACCCAGTACTTC. Its translation: CSATRGAVGQETQYF. This chain connects TRBV20-1 to TRBJ2-5; D is possibly TRBD1 or TRBD2 (6 bases each). V shed 6 bases and J shed 2 bases, with 19 bases lying between them. Germline loops: CDR1 DFQATT, CDR2 SNEGSKA (reference sequence). The CDR3 extends over 15 amino acids.

The chain carries TRBV3-1 and TRBJ1-2; possible D gene TRBD1, 6 bases. The V gene's germline CDR1 is LGHDT and CDR2 YNNKEL (reference sequence). This CDR3 is built from 14 residues. Trimming stripped 4 bases from V and 6 bases from J, with 15 bases between. CDR3 sequence (DNA): TGTGCCAGCAGCCTACAGGGTTACGTTGATGGCTACACCTTC. Translation gives CASSLQGYVDGYTF.

This clonotype showed up many times. This chain uses TRBV5-1 with TRBJ2-5; TRBD2 agrees at 11 bases. Per the germline V gene, CDR1 is SGHRS and CDR2 is YFSETQ. The CDR3 contains 15 residues. V shed 1 base and J 3 bases; nucleotides not matched to a gene: 2. The CDR3 DNA reads TGCGCCAGCAGCTTGACGACTAGCGGGAAAGAGACCCAGTACTTC. This codes for CASSLTTSGKETQYF.

This clonotype showed up just a few times. V gene TRBV18 combines with J gene TRBJ2-1; 11 bases match TRBD2. Trimming took 4 bases from V and 0 from J; bases not matched to a gene: 11. From germline, CDR1 is KGHSH and CDR2 LQKENI. The CDR3 length is 19 residues. The CDR3 nucleotides read TGTGCCAGCTCACAAACCGGGACTAGCGGACCTAGCTCCTACAATGAGCAGTTCTTC. Protein: CASSQTGTSGPSSYNEQFF.

The J gene is TRBJ2-7, the V gene TRBV18; 10 bases fit TRBD1. In germline, CDR1 is KGHSH, CDR2 LQKENI. The CDR3 spans 15 residues. With V trimmed by 6 bases and J by 3 bases, 8 bases remained unmatched. In nucleotides, the CDR3 is TGTGCCAGCTCCCAGGGACAGGGGATTAACTACGAGCAGTACTTC. Its translation: CASSQGQGINYEQYF.

The chain combines TRBV10-3 with TRBJ2-1; 9 positions agree with TRBD2. The germline gives CDR1 ENHRY, CDR2 SYGVKD. The CDR3 is 17 amino acids. The J segment lost 5 bases and the V segment lost 0 bases, leaving 8 bases of the junction unmatched. The CDR3 sequence is CAISESRGTSPNNEQFF. In DNA form, the CDR3 reads TGTGCCATCAGTGAGTCGCGGGGGACTAGCCCCAACAATGAGCAGTTCTTC.

The genes are TRBV7-2 and TRBJ2-2; 7 bases match TRBD2. Per the germline V gene, CDR1 is SGHTA and CDR2 is FQGNSA. The CDR3 runs to 16 residues. Trimming removed 7 bases from V and 1 base from J; junction bases left unmatched: 9. CDR3 region: CASNSKRGRNTGELFF. In nucleotides, the CDR3 is TGTGCCAGCAACTCAAAGCGGGGAAGGAACACCGGGGAGCTGTTTTTT.

Many counts were recorded for this clonotype. This chain connects TRBV10-3 to TRBJ2-7; no clear D. The CDR3 length is 17 residues. V gave up 3 bases and J gave up 2 bases, with 20 bases separating them. Germline CDR1 is ENHRY and CDR2 is SYGVKD. For the CDR3, the DNA is TGTGCCATCAGTGATTTGGGGATGATGGAAGACACCTACGAGCAGTACTTC. Its translation is CAISDLGMMEDTYEQYF.

V is TRBV7-2 and J is TRBJ1-4, with D maybe TRBD1 (6 bases). Trimming removed 5 bases from V and 6 bases from J, with 13 bases in between. CDR1 is SGHTA, CDR2 FQGNSA, per germline. The CDR3 is 14 residues long. The CDR3 protein is CASSPDGGHEKLFF. Here the CDR3 DNA reads TGTGCCAGCAGCCCTGATGGGGGGCATGAAAAACTGTTTTTT.

Of note for this clonotype: A read error is possible here, since a much larger clone lies one base away. The chain joins TRBV5-1 to TRBJ2-2; the D gene is possibly TRBD2 (5 bases). The CDR3 covers 16 residues. Per germline, CDR1 SGHRS and CDR2 YFSETQ. The CDR3 protein is CASSLSGRLNTGELSF. The CDR3 DNA reads TGCGCCAGCAGCTTGAGCGGCAGACTGAACACCGGGGAGCTGTCTTTT.

Ten or more counts support this clonotype. The CDR3 region has the DNA TGCAGCGTTGCCGAGGGGGGCGGTGATGAAAAACTGTTTTTT. This sequence encodes CSVAEGGGDEKLFF. This chain uses TRBV29-1 with TRBJ1-4, with D perhaps TRBD1 (6 bases). In germline, CDR1 is SQVTM, CDR2 ANQGSEA. V was pared by 4 bases and J by 6 bases, with 15 bases between. The CDR3 has 14 residues.

This clonotype was observed a few times. V and J are TRBV10-3 and TRBJ2-7; 10 bases align to TRBD2. Germline values: CDR1 ENHRY, CDR2 SYGVKD. This CDR3 has 14 residues. The junction had 5 bases not matched to a gene; V was cut back by 4 bases and J by 5 bases. The CDR3 nucleotides are TGTGCCATCAGTGCTAGCGGGGGAGTAAACGAGCAGTACTTC. Amino acids: CAISASGGVNEQYF.

This clonotype came up many times. The genes are TRBV5-1 and TRBJ2-1, with D perhaps TRBD1 (6 bases). Between the trimmed V and J ends, which lost 2 bases and 7 bases, there was a span of 19 bases. Looked up from germline, CDR1 is SGHRS and CDR2 is YFSETQ. This CDR3 has 16 amino acids. This chain's CDR3 is CASSLGQLSPGNEQFF. For the CDR3, the DNA is TGCGCCAGCAGCTTAGGACAGTTGAGTCCGGGGAATGAGCAGTTCTTC.

This clonotype was observed many times. As DNA, the CDR3 is TGTGCCACCAGCAGAGATTACCTATCAGATACGCAGTATTTT. This gives the protein CATSRDYLSDTQYF. J is TRBJ2-3 and V is TRBV15; D gene uncertain. Germline CDR1 LNHNV, CDR2 YYDKDF (reference sequence). Between the trimmed V and J ends, which lost 0 bases and 4 bases, there was a span of 8 bases. The CDR3 has 14 amino acids. Together with reference TRBV15 and TRBJ2-3, the CDR3 gives the full variable domain: DAMVIQNPRYQVTQFGKPVTLSCSQTLNHNVMYWYQQKSSQAPKLLFHYYDKDFNNEADTPDNFQSRRPNTSFCFLDIRSPGLGDTAMYLCATSRDYLSDTQYFGPGTRLTVL.

Many counts were recorded for this clonotype. The chain employs TRBV6-2 or TRBV6-3 and TRBJ2-7; 9 nucleotides align to TRBD1. Trimming at V came to 1 base and at J to 2 bases, leaving 9 bases not matched to a gene. Germline V gives CDR1 MNHEY, CDR2 SVGEGT. The CDR3 is 17 amino acids. CDR3 residues: CASSYYLGQGNTYEQYF. CDR3 sequence (DNA): TGTGCCAGCAGTTACTATCTCGGACAGGGGAATACCTACGAGCAGTACTTC.

This clonotype has ten or more counts. The chain joins TRBV6-2 or TRBV6-3 to TRBJ1-4; unclear D gene. The CDR3 spans 17 residues. Germline CDR1 reads MNHEY; CDR2 reads SVGEGT. Trimming pared 0 bases from V and 0 bases from J, leaving 11 bases between. The CDR3 reads CASSYSDVSATNEKLFF. The CDR3 DNA reads as TGTGCCAGCAGTTACTCGGACGTCTCAGCAACTAATGAAAAACTGTTTTTT.

Only a few counts were recorded for this clonotype. This chain connects TRBV20-1 to TRBJ2-2; D possibly corresponds to TRBD2 (5 bases). V was pared by 0 bases and J by 2 bases, with 10 bases between. Germline CDR1 and CDR2: DFQATT and SNEGSKA (reference sequence). The CDR3 is 15 residues long. DNA for the CDR3: TGCAGTGCTAGAGAACTAGTACGTAACACCGGGGAGCTGTTTTTT. Its protein is CSARELVRNTGELFF.

This clonotype was seen just once. The J gene is TRBJ2-5, the V gene TRBV20-1; 9 nucleotides match TRBD2. Germline V gene lookup returns CDR1 DFQATT and CDR2 SNEGSKA (reference sequence). Unmatched junction bases numbered 12, after V lost 8 bases and J lost 2 bases. This CDR3 contains 15 residues. The CDR3 region is CSLLKASGAQETQYF. For the CDR3, the DNA is TGCAGTTTACTGAAGGCTAGCGGGGCGCAAGAGACCCAGTACTTC.

This rearrangement joins TRBV28 to TRBJ1-2; possibly TRBD1 for D (5 bases). Germline-derived CDR1 and CDR2 are MDHEN and SYDVKM. This CDR3 region has 13 residues. The V end was cut by 6 bases, the J end by 8 bases, with 16 bases between. The CDR3 DNA is TGTGCCAGCAGCACCAATACCAGGGCCGGCTACACCTTC. Protein product: CASSTNTRAGYTF.

This clonotype was detected a few times. The gene calls are TRBV19 and TRBJ1-5; D remains ambiguous. The V end was cut by 0 bases, the J end by 8 bases, with 11 bases between. Germline assignment: CDR1 LNHDA and CDR2 SQIVND (reference sequence). The CDR3 consists of 14 residues. The CDR3 here is CASSIDEGGKPQHF. The CDR3 nucleotides read TGTGCCAGTAGTATAGACGAAGGAGGGAAGCCCCAGCATTTT.

This clonotype was observed a few times. For the CDR3, the DNA is TGTGCCAGCAGTGAAGAGCCTTCGCGGGTCCAAGAGACCCAGTACTTC. The encoded protein is CASSEEPSRVQETQYF. This sequence joins TRBV6-1 and TRBJ2-5; weak D call: TRBD2 (5 bases). Trimming pared 1 base from V and 1 base from J, leaving 13 bases between. Germline loops: CDR1 MNHNS, CDR2 SASEGT. This CDR3 has 16 residues.

This clonotype was recorded many times. The chain combines TRBV12-3 or TRBV12-4 with TRBJ2-1; 7 nucleotides align to TRBD1. V lost 5 bases, J lost 6 bases, and 10 bases stayed unmatched. This CDR3 is built from 15 residues. This CDR3 is CASSPDRTVPNEQFF. For the CDR3, the DNA is TGTGCCAGCAGTCCGGACAGGACGGTTCCCAATGAGCAGTTCTTC.

This clonotype has at least ten counts. The chain has TRBV15 and TRBJ2-7; D unclear. This CDR3 is built from 12 residues. The germline gives CDR1 LNHNV, CDR2 YYDKDF (reference sequence). Trimming left V 0 bases short and J 3 bases short, with 3 bases between. CDR3 sequence reads: CATSRDLYEQYF. Written as DNA, the CDR3 is TGTGCCACCAGCAGAGATCTCTACGAGCAGTACTTC.

This clonotype was detected many times. The J gene is TRBJ2-5, the V gene TRBV7-9; unclear D gene. CDR1 and CDR2 (germline): SEHNR, FQNEAQ (reference sequence). The CDR3 runs 14 residues. V was clipped by 4 bases and J by 2 bases, with 11 bases between them. The CDR3 protein is CASSSDLPQETQYF. Written as DNA, the CDR3 is TGTGCCAGCAGCTCCGACTTGCCGCAAGAGACCCAGTACTTC.

This clonotype was counted at least ten times. The chain couples TRBV11-1 to TRBJ2-1; 13 positions match TRBD2. The CDR3 is 18 residues long. Losses at the gene ends were 1 base for V and 0 bases for J; bases not matched to a gene: 3. CDR1 is SGHAT, CDR2 FQDESV, per germline (reference sequence). In DNA, the CDR3 is TGTGCCAGCAGCTTAGGACTAGCGGGAGGTAGCTCCTACAATGAGCAGTTCTTC. It is translated as CASSLGLAGGSSYNEQFF.